A single sample is the source of the 4 T cell receptor beta chains below, sequenced in a study of T cell changes during pregnancy in multiple sclerosis. Sequencing was performed with immunoSEQ multiplex PCR; in TCRdb, only in-frame clones are kept and a portion is missing. The sample holds about 56,000 clones; about nine tenths are singletons and the top ten take 2.2%. Here the sequenced sample was peripheral blood, taken in the first trimester of pregnancy. These receptors were obtained from a female donor in good health, enrolled as a control in a pregnancy study.

The count of this clone is one. The V call is TRBV5-5, the J call TRBJ2-7, with a tentative D call TRBD2 (6 bases). Trimming pared 5 bases from V and 3 bases from J, leaving 15 bases between. Germline values: CDR1 SGHKS, CDR2 YYEKEE (reference sequence). The CDR3 has 14 amino acids. CDR3 sequence reads: CASRREVSSYEQYF. As DNA, the CDR3 is TGTGCCAGCAGAAGGGAGGTATCCAGCTACGAGCAGTACTTC.

The chain has TRBV19 and TRBJ2-7, with 11 bases aligning to TRBD2. The germline V gene encodes CDR1 LNHDA and CDR2 SQIVND (reference sequence). The CDR3 sequence is 15 residues long. The J segment lost 4 bases and the V segment lost 2 bases, leaving 4 bases of the junction unmatched. The CDR3 nucleotides are TGTGCCAGTAGTATAACGGGACTAGCGGTATACGAGCAGTACTTC. Protein: CASSITGLAVYEQYF. Filled out from reference TRBV19 and TRBJ2-7, the complete variable domain reads DGGITQSPKYLFRKEGQNVTLSCEQNLNHDAMYWYRQDPGQGLRLIYYSQIVNDFQKGDIAEGYSVSREKKESFPLTVTSAQKNPTAFYLCASSITGLAVYEQYFGPGTRLTVT.

The chain is built from TRBV19 and TRBJ1-5; TRBD1 agrees at 7 bases. J lost 3 bases, V lost 5 bases, and 7 bases had no gene match. Germline V gives CDR1 LNHDA, CDR2 SQIVND (reference sequence). The CDR3 sequence is 15 residues long. The CDR3 DNA reads TGTGCCAGTAGTTTTACAGGGGCGGACAATCAGCCCCAGCATTTT. It is translated as CASSFTGADNQPQHF.

This clone has just one count. The V call is TRBV5-1, the J call TRBJ2-2; weak D call: TRBD1 (5 bases). The V gene's germline CDR1 is SGHRS and CDR2 YFSETQ. Trimming left V 7 bases short and J 1 base short, with 14 bases between. The CDR3 runs 15 residues. DNA for the CDR3: TGCGCCAGCCGGCGGTCCACAGGGAACACCGGGGAGCTGTTTTTT. Encoded protein: CASRRSTGNTGELFF.